The present T cell receptor (beta chain) was sequenced within a study of T-cell memory formation after mild COVID-19. General study findings and limits: Researchers report contracting CD4+ clones mostly in CM and EM, with CD8+ clones in EMRA.

The CDR3 is 16 residues long. The germline V gene encodes CDR1 ENHRY and CDR2 SYGVKD. Trimming cost V 6 bases and J 0 bases, with 16 bases left between them. About this clonotype itself: The antigen remains undetermined.

The 5'RACE method, run with constant-segment primers, produced TCR alpha and TCR beta cDNA libraries (carrying sample barcodes and UMIs). TCRdb re-called the 5' RACE reads with MiXCR, one entry per CDR3 protein. There are 160,000 or so distinct CDR3 sequences in the sample; roughly 28% occur only once, and 9.5% to 15% lies in the top ten. The chain recombines TRBV10-3 with TRBJ2-3; D unresolved. This receptor was obtained from an adult woman who had mild COVID-19 (a few samples of this study predate the infection). Cell type and time point are not known. Sequencing was done on a sample of PBMCs or a T cell subset sorted from them (not recorded which). DNA for the CDR3: TGTGCCATCAGCCTGCGTGAGGTGCGCAGCACAGATACGCAGTATTTT. Residues: CAISLREVRSTDTQYF.